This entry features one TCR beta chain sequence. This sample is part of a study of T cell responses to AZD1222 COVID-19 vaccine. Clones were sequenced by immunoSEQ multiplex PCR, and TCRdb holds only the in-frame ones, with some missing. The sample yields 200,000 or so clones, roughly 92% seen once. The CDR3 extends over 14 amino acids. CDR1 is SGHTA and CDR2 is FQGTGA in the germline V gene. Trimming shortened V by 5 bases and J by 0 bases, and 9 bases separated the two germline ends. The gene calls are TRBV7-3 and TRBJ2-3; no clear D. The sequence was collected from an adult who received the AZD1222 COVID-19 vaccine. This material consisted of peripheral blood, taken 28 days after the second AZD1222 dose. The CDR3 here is CASSPRPSTDTQYF. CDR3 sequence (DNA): TGTGCCAGCAGCCCCCGTCCCAGCACAGATACGCAGTATTTT.